Listed below are T cell receptor beta chains from one sample, sequenced in a study of cytomegalovirus exposure and HLA in healthy donors. Produced via immunoSEQ multiplex PCR; TCRdb's table is partial and in-frame only. Of 100,000 to 150,000 clones in the sample, roughly 84% were seen once. The specimen was PBMCs. The source is a man between 45 and 60 years old in good health and CMV-seronegative. The CDR3 runs from the conserved cysteine through the conserved F or W. D genes are given only for firm matches. Size is omitted from some rows. Given values are once, few, many or a class for expanded clones.

.	TRBV21-1	.	14	TRBJ1-1	TGTGCCAGCAGCACCGGAGGAGACGACACTGAAGCTTTCTTT	CASSTGGDDTEAFF
.	TRBV4-3	once	14	TRBJ1-2	TGCGCCAGCAGCCCGGGACTGGCCCGGGGAGGCTACACCTTC	CASSPGLARGGYTF
TRBD1	TRBV7-9	.	17	TRBJ2-2	TGTGCCAGCAGCTCCGGCGGGGGGACAGGGGCGACCGGGGAGCTGTTTTTT	CASSSGGGTGATGELFF
.	TRBV7-8	.	14	TRBJ1-1	TGTGCCAGCAGCTCCCAGGAGGCGAACACTGAAGCTTTCTTT	CASSSQEANTEAFF
.	TRBV5-1	.	16	TRBJ1-2	TGCGCCAGCAGCTCGACCGGAGGGACTGACAACTATGGCTACACCTTC	CASSSTGGTDNYGYTF
.	TRBV30	.	12	TRBJ1-3	TGTGCCTGGAGGTACTCTGGAAACACCATATATTTT	CAWRYSGNTIYF
TRBD1	TRBV2	once	14	TRBJ2-7	TGTGCCAGCAGTGCCGGGACAGGGGGCTACGAGCAGTACTTC	CASSAGTGGYEQYF
TRBD1	TRBV15	.	16	TRBJ2-7	TGTGCCACCAGCAGAAGCCCTACAGGGGGCGCGGACGAGCAGTACTTC	CATSRSPTGGADEQYF
.	TRBV5-1	once	11	TRBJ2-1	TGCGCCAGCAGCGAGAATAATGAGCAGTTCTTC	CASSENNEQFF
.	TRBV19	.	15	TRBJ1-3	TGTGCCAGTAATTCGGGTCTGAGGTCTGGAAACACCATATATTTT	CASNSGLRSGNTIYF
.	TRBV19	.	13	TRBJ2-7	TGTGCCAGTAGTATAACGGTATCCTACGAGCAGTACTTC	CASSITVSYEQYF
.	TRBV2	many	12	TRBJ1-1	TGTGCCAGCAGTGGAGACAGGTCGGTCGCTTTCTTT	CASSGDRSVAFF
.	TRBV4-1	.	20	TRBJ1-1	.	CASSPRPTIHTEAFFTEAFF
TRBD1	TRBV7-6	.	14	TRBJ1-2	TGTGCCAGCAGCTTAGGGACAGGGAACTATGGCTACACCTTC	CASSLGTGNYGYTF
.	TRBV4-3	.	19	TRBJ2-6	TGCGCCAGCAGCCAAGATGGGGCGGGGTTGGTTTGGGGGGCCAACGTCCTGACTTTC	CASSQDGAGLVWGANVLTF
.	TRBV7-9	.	13	TRBJ2-7	TGTGCCAGCAGCCCGCCCCTGGGCGAGGAGCAGTACTTC	CASSPPLGEEQYF
.	TRBV13	.	14	TRBJ2-5	TGTGCCAGCAGCCCAACCGGGACACCCACACCGCAGTACTTC	CASSPTGTPTPQYF
TRBD1	TRBV29-1	.	14	TRBJ1-2	TGCAGCGTTGAAGATAGACTCAGGGGGGTTGGCTACACCTTC	CSVEDRLRGVGYTF
.	TRBV6-5	.	14	TRBJ2-7	TGTGCCAGCAGTTACGGCCGGGATATCAACGAGCAGTACTTC	CASSYGRDINEQYF
.	TRBV6-1	.	11	TRBJ1-1	TGTGCCAGCATAGGGGTCACTGAAGCTTTCTTT	CASIGVTEAFF
.	TRBV5-6	.	13	TRBJ2-1	TGTGCCAGCAGCTCAGACAGCTACAATGAGCAGTTCTTC	CASSSDSYNEQFF
TRBD1	TRBV7-9	.	13	TRBJ1-2	TGTGCCAGCAGCCGACAGGGGGGCTATGGCTACACCTTC	CASSRQGGYGYTF
TRBD1	TRBV30	.	14	TRBJ2-7	TGTGCCTGGAGTGTACGCGGCAGGGGGTACGAGCAGTACTTC	CAWSVRGRGYEQYF
TRBD1	TRBV27	.	15	TRBJ1-2	TGTGCCAGCAGTTCCCCGGGACAGGGGAACTATGGCTACACCTTC	CASSSPGQGNYGYTF
.	TRBV2	.	13	TRBJ2-7	TGTGCCAGCAGCGCCACAAGCTCCTACGAGCAGTACTTC	CASSATSSYEQYF
.	TRBV4-1	.	17	TRBJ1-1	TGCGCCAGCAGCGAGATGTTTAGATCCGGCGGGAACACTGAAGCTTTCTTT	CASSEMFRSGGNTEAFF
TRBD1	TRBV12-5	.	13	TRBJ1-1	TGTGCTAGTGGGCCCGGACAGGGGGCAGGAGCTTTCTTT	CASGPGQGAGAFF
.	TRBV6-1	.	13	TRBJ1-6	TGTGCCAGCAGCGGTGTTCTGGAGTGGGCCCTCCACTTT	CASSGVLEWALHF
TRBD2	TRBV30	.	15	TRBJ2-1	TGTGCCTGGAGTGTACGAGCGGGGGGGCCTAATGAGCAGTTCTTC	CAWSVRAGGPNEQFF
.	TRBV11-2	.	18	TRBJ2-3	TGTGCCAGCAGCCCGGGCTACGGGCGGGGAATTGGCACAGATACGCAGTATTTT	CASSPGYGRGIGTDTQYF
TRBD1	TRBV7-2	.	17	TRBJ1-1	TGTGCCAGCAGCGTCCGGGACAGGGGGGCCATGAACACTGAAGCTTTCTTT	CASSVRDRGAMNTEAFF
.	TRBV2	.	16	TRBJ1-4	TGTGCCAGCAGTGAACGCCGGGGAGGGATGGGAGAAAAACTGTTTTTT	CASSERRGGMGEKLFF
TRBD1	TRBV19	.	14	TRBJ1-5	TGTGCCAGTAGTCTCCGGGACAGGGGTCAGCCCCAGCATTTT	CASSLRDRGQPQHF
.	TRBV4-1	once	15	TRBJ1-5	TGCGCCAGCAGCCTACTAACAGGGTTCGGCCAGCCCCAGCATTTT	CASSLLTGFGQPQHF
.	TRBV30	once	15	TRBJ1-5	TGTGCCTGGAGTCGACCGGGACACTTCAATCAGCCCCAGCATTTT	CAWSRPGHFNQPQHF
.	TRBV27	.	13	TRBJ2-7	TGTGCCAGCGGTATACAGGGCTCCTACGAGCAGTACTTC	CASGIQGSYEQYF
TRBD2	TRBV5-1	few	17	TRBJ2-3	TGCGCCAGCAGCTCTGGGGGAGGGGCGGGGCCCACAGATACGCAGTATTTT	CASSSGGGAGPTDTQYF
.	TRBV7-2	.	14	TRBJ1-2	TGTGCCAGCAGCCGGGAGGGCGCCGACTATGGCTACACCTTC	CASSREGADYGYTF
.	TRBV12-5	.	13	TRBJ2-7	TGTGCTAGTGGTTTGGTATCTCCCCGCGAGCAGTACTTC	CASGLVSPREQYF
.	TRBV18	.	13	TRBJ2-7	.	CAPTPCWVGTGTF
TRBD2	TRBV5-1	.	16	TRBJ2-3	TGCGCCAGCAGCCTACGAGCTAGTGGGAGGGTAGATACGCAGTATTTT	CASSLRASGRVDTQYF
.	TRBV23-1	few	14	TRBJ2-7	TGCGCCAGCAGTCAATCAGAGGGCCCCTACGAGCAGTACTTC	CASSQSEGPYEQYF
TRBD2	TRBV10-2	once	13	TRBJ2-1	TGCGCCAGCACACTCGGCGGGGGCAATGAGCAGTTCTTC	CASTLGGGNEQFF
.	TRBV5-5	few	15	TRBJ2-1	TGTGCCAGCAGCTTGGGTCGGACTACCTACAATGAGCAGTTCTTC	CASSLGRTTYNEQFF
.	TRBV5-4	.	15	TRBJ2-5	TGTGCCAGCAGCCCGAAGGCGGGGTACCAAGAGACCCAGTACTTC	CASSPKAGYQETQYF
.	TRBV5-3	once	14	TRBJ1-5	TGTGCCAGAAGTCGGGTCGAAGGTAATCAGCCCCAGCATTTT	CARSRVEGNQPQHF
.	TRBV5-5	.	10	TRBJ1-2	TGTGCCAGCGGGGAGCACGGCTACACCTTC	CASGEHGYTF
.	TRBV19	.	14	TRBJ1-4	TGTGCCAGCAAACGGGGAACAACTAATGAAAAACTGTTTTTT	CASKRGTTNEKLFF
.	TRBV19	once	13	TRBJ2-2	TGTGCCAGTAGTAGTACGAACACCGGGGAGCTGTTTTTT	CASSSTNTGELFF
.	TRBV4-3	once	15	TRBJ1-2	TGCGCCAGCAGCCAAGATCTATGGGCCTTATTAGGCTACACCTTC	CASSQDLWALLGYTF
.	TRBV12-5	.	12	TRBJ2-5	TGTGCTAGTGGTTTGGACCTCGGGACCCAGTACTTC	CASGLDLGTQYF
.	TRBV5-1	.	16	TRBJ2-2	TGCGCCAGCAGTAAGGGACTTGGGGCCGACACCGGGGAGCTGTTTTTT	CASSKGLGADTGELFF
.	TRBV6-5	.	15	TRBJ1-2	TGTGCCAGCAGTTACTCGCTTAACAGTAACTATGGCTACACCTTC	CASSYSLNSNYGYTF
.	TRBV5-1	few	13	TRBJ2-2	TGCGCCAGCAGCTTGGTTTATACCGGGGAGCTGTTTTTT	CASSLVYTGELFF